This T cell receptor beta chain was found in a study of human T cells and chemical hapten exposure. Study in general: Patch tests put 0.01% DPC on the upper back, and the results were checked at 6 days. From small differences in pooled library volume came most of the variation in per-sample TCR yields.

The authors' processing: A typical sample had 95,638 TCRs, with about 23,224 to 750,000 overall. MiXCR, applied by TCRdb to the RACE reads, yields one record per CDR3 protein. TCRdb's processing, not the authors' own work, is the source of the V and J calls. The sample holds 370,000 or so distinct CDR3 sequences, roughly 5% seen once. Regarding time point: patch test 1, 2 weeks after DPC sensitization. Regarding treatment: therapeutic diphenylcyclopropenone sensitization with weekly scalp DPC. V gave up 2 bases and J gave up 7 bases, with 12 bases separating them. Looked up from germline, CDR1 is MGHRA and CDR2 is YSYEKL. The CDR3 runs to 14 residues. In this sample, this clonotype turned up many times.

This specimen was whole blood, taken in connection with sensitization to the hapten diphenylcyclopropenone (DPC). This clonotype originated in a woman aged 45 to 65 with alopecia areata. Some clones in this sample may be carry-over from other donors' samples. V is TRBV4-1 and J is TRBJ1-5; D uncertain. The CDR3 nucleotides are TGCGCCAGCAGCCAATATGAGGGCAGACAGCCCCAGCATTTT. This translates into CASSQYEGRQPQHF.